Following are 16 T cell receptor beta chains from one sample sequenced in a study of blood T cell repertoires in COVID-19. Sequenced by immunoSEQ multiplex PCR; TCRdb stores in-frame clones only, minus some. The repertoire holds approximately 140,000 clones, with about 90% as singletons. Specimen: peripheral blood. Source of these receptors: a man in his sixties with active or convalescent COVID-19.

DNA of the CDR3: TGTGCCAGTAAACTAGCGGGGGCCTACGAGCAGTACTTC. Translated, it gives CASKLAGAYEQYF. The chain employs TRBV15 and TRBJ2-7; TRBD2 aligns across 11 bases. The CDR3 spans 13 residues. CDR1 is LNHNV, CDR2 YYDKDF, per germline (reference sequence). V gave up 10 bases and J gave up 2 bases; unmatched junction bases: 4.

Only a few counts were recorded for this clone. This chain connects TRBV27 to TRBJ1-2; 10 nucleotides align to TRBD1. There are 15 residues in the CDR3. Trimming at V came to 5 bases and at J to 8 bases, leaving 11 bases not matched to a gene. Germline V lookup: CDR1 MNHEY, CDR2 SMNVEV (reference sequence). CDR3 sequence (DNA): TGTGCCAGCAGTCCAAGACAGGGGGCGCAAGGAGGCTACACCTTC. The encoded protein is CASSPRQGAQGGYTF.

The chain links TRBV4-2 to TRBJ2-7, with TRBD2 identical over 10 bases. This CDR3 is built from 14 residues. V shed 3 bases and J 2 bases; nucleotides not matched to a gene: 1. Per the germline V gene, CDR1 is LGHNA and CDR2 is YNFKEQ. DNA of the CDR3: TGTGCCAGCAGCCACCTAGCGGGGGCCTACGAGCAGTACTTC. Its protein is CASSHLAGAYEQYF.

This chain connects TRBV3-1 (or the pseudogene TRBV3-2) to TRBJ1-2, with D possibly TRBD1 on 6 matching bases. Per the germline V gene, CDR1 is LGHDT and CDR2 is YNNKEL (reference sequence). Trimming removed 0 bases from V and 0 bases from J, with 20 bases in between. CDR3 length equals 19 residues. This CDR3 is CASSQDIRRDNIPNYGYTF. DNA of the CDR3: TGTGCCAGCAGCCAAGACATAAGACGGGACAACATCCCTAACTATGGCTACACCTTC.

V gene TRBV7-9 combines with J gene TRBJ1-4, with D possibly being TRBD1 (6 bases). From germline, CDR1 is SEHNR and CDR2 FQNEAQ (reference sequence). CDR3 length equals 16 residues. V was pared by 3 bases and J by 4 bases, with 15 bases between. The CDR3 loop reads CASSFTPAGDNEKLFF. The DNA of the CDR3 is TGTGCCAGCAGCTTTACGCCGGCAGGGGATAATGAAAAACTGTTTTTT.

This sequence joins TRBV5-1 and TRBJ1-1; 10 bases agree with TRBD1. CDR1 is SGHRS and CDR2 is YFSETQ in the germline V gene. This CDR3 spans 16 amino acids. The junction had 9 bases not matched to a gene; V was cut back by 4 bases and J by 3 bases. The CDR3 region has the DNA TGCGCCAGCAGCCCGGGACAGGGGCCTAGGGACACTGAAGCTTTCTTT. Its protein is CASSPGQGPRDTEAFF.

The gene calls are TRBV28 and TRBJ1-1; 8 nucleotides match TRBD1. Germline CDR1 MDHEN, CDR2 SYDVKM. With V trimmed by 5 bases and J by 5 bases, 4 bases remained unmatched. The CDR3 consists of 13 residues. This CDR3 is CASSQGARTEAFF. The CDR3 region has the DNA TGTGCCAGCAGTCAGGGGGCGCGAACTGAAGCTTTCTTT. The full variable domain, in which reference TRBV28 and TRBJ1-1 provide the parts outside the CDR3, is DVKVTQSSRYLVKRTGEKVFLECVQDMDHENMFWYRQDPGLGLRLIYFSYDVKMKEKGDIPEGYSVSREKKERFSLILESASTNQTSMYLCASSQGARTEAFFGQGTRLTVV.

V is TRBV6-2 or TRBV6-3 and J is TRBJ1-3, with a possible D match to TRBD1 (5 bases). Trimming cost V 5 bases and J 0 bases, with 14 bases left between them. Germline V gives CDR1 MNHEY, CDR2 SVGEGT. This CDR3 spans 16 amino acids. CDR3 sequence reads: CASSPEQASSGNTIYF. Written as DNA, the CDR3 is TGTGCCAGCAGTCCGGAACAGGCGAGCTCTGGAAACACCATATATTTT.

This clone is a singleton in its sample. This chain connects TRBV10-3 to TRBJ2-3, with 9 bases aligning to TRBD1. V was clipped by 6 bases and J by 4 bases; unmatched bases: 5. This CDR3 contains 14 residues. Germline-derived CDR1 and CDR2 are ENHRY and SYGVKD. DNA of the CDR3: TGTGCCATCAGCTCCGGGACAGGGTCAGATACGCAGTATTTT. It encodes CAISSGTGSDTQYF.

The rearrangement links TRBV19 to TRBJ2-5; 14 nucleotides agree with TRBD2. Germline V CDR1 and CDR2: LNHDA, SQIVND (reference sequence). The V segment lost 1 base and the J segment 2 bases; nucleotides outside the gene matches: 3. The length of the CDR3 is 17 residues. For the CDR3, the DNA is TGTGCCAGTAGTATAGGGGGACTAGCGGGGGCTCAAGAGACCCAGTACTTC. It specifies CASSIGGLAGAQETQYF. The whole variable domain, remainder taken from reference TRBV19 and TRBJ2-5, is DGGITQSPKYLFRKEGQNVTLSCEQNLNHDAMYWYRQDPGQGLRLIYYSQIVNDFQKGDIAEGYSVSREKKESFPLTVTSAQKNPTAFYLCASSIGGLAGAQETQYFGPGTRLLVL.

V and J are TRBV13 and TRBJ1-3, with D perhaps TRBD1 (5 bases). This CDR3 comprises 15 residues. Per germline, CDR1 PRHDT and CDR2 FYEKMQ (reference sequence). Trimming took 5 bases from V and 2 from J, leaving 13 bases between them. The CDR3 bases are TGTGCCAGCAGCCTACGGGGGGTAACTGGAAACACCATATATTTT. It is translated as CASSLRGVTGNTIYF. Looking up the rest from reference TRBV13 and TRBJ1-3 gives the full variable domain: AAGVIQSPRHLIKEKRETATLKCYPIPRHDTVYWYQQGPGQDPQFLISFYEKMQSDKGSIPDRFSAQQFSDYHSELNMSSLELGDSALYFCASSLRGVTGNTIYFGEGSWLTVV.

J is TRBJ2-1 and V is TRBV7-9, with 8 bases aligning to TRBD2. The CDR3 sequence is 13 residues long. The germline V gene encodes CDR1 SEHNR and CDR2 FQNEAQ (reference sequence). Trimming cost V 6 bases and J 8 bases; bases outside gene matches: 6. DNA for the CDR3: TGTGCCAGCAGGTATACGGGACTAGATGAGCAGTTCTTC. This translates into CASRYTGLDEQFF.

The gene calls are TRBV28 and TRBJ2-2; 11 bases are shared with TRBD2. Germline CDR1 MDHEN, CDR2 SYDVKM. The CDR3 is 15 residues long. V lost 3 bases, J lost 7 bases, and 4 bases stayed unmatched. CDR3 in amino acids: CASSFSGRAVGELFF. The CDR3 nucleotides are TGTGCCAGCAGTTTTAGCGGGAGGGCTGTCGGGGAGCTGTTTTTT.

The V and J genes are TRBV21-1 and TRBJ1-4; the table's TRBD1 call for D was not verified on the DNA. TRBV21-1 is classified as a pseudogene. This CDR3 contains 14 residues. The CDR3 sequence: CASGYGQGGEKLFF. The CDR3 bases are TGTGCCAGCGGTTATGGACAGGGGGGAGAAAAACTGTTTTTT.

V and J are TRBV7-9 and TRBJ2-5; D perhaps matches TRBD2 (6 bases). Germline values: CDR1 SEHNR, CDR2 FQNEAQ (reference sequence). The CDR3 consists of 15 residues. V lost 8 bases, J lost 5 bases, and 21 bases lay in between. CDR3 sequence: CASCRTSSRRETQYF. In DNA, the CDR3 is TGTGCCAGCTGCCGAACTAGCTCAAGGAGGGAGACCCAGTACTTC.

The chain has TRBV18 and TRBJ1-6, with 7 bases identical to TRBD1. The CDR3 is 19 residues long. V shed 6 bases, J shed 7 bases, and the junction held 21 bases outside the gene matches. From germline, CDR1 is KGHSH and CDR2 LQKENI. CDR3 DNA sequence: TGTGCCAGCTCCCCCTTCCAGCTGACAGGGAACTCGAGAAATTCACCCCTCCACTTT. Translation gives CASSPFQLTGNSRNSPLHF.